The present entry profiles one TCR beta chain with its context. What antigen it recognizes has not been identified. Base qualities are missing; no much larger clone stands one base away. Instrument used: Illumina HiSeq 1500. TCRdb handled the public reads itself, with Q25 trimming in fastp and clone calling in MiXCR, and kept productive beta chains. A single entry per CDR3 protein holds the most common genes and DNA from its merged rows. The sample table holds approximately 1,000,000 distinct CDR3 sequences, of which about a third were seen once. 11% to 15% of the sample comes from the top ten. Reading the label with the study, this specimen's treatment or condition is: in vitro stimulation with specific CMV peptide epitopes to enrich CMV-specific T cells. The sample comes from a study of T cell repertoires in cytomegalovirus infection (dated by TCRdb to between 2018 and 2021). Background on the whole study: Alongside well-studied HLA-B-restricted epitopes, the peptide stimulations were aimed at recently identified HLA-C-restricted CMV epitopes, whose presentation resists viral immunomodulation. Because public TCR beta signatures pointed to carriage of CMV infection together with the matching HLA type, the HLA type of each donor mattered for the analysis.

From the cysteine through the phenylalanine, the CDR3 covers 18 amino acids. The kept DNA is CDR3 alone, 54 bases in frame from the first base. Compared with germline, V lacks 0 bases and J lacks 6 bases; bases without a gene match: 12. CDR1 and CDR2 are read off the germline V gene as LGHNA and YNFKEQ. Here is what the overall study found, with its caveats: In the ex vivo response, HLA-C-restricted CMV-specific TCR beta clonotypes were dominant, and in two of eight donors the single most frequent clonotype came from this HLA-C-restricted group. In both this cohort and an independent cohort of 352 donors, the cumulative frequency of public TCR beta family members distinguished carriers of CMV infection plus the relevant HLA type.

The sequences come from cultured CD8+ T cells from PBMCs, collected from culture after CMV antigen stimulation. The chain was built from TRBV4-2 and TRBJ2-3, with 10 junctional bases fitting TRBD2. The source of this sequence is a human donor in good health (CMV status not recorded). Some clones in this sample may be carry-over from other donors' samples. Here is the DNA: TGTGCCAGCAGCCAAGAGGTGGGACTAGCGAGGACGCCGGATACGCAGTATTTT. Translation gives CASSQEVGLARTPDTQYF.